This T cell receptor (beta chain) was identified during a study of blood T cell repertoires in COVID-19. Study-wide context: Donors in the United States, Italy and Spain gave samples during acute or convalescent COVID-19. PBMCs, B-cell-depleted T cells, or T cells provided the cDNA or gDNA that made up the material.

Libraries were prepared by immunoSEQ multiplex PCR; TCRdb keeps only in-frame clonotypes and omits some of them. The table shows 50,000 to 70,000 clones, with less than 90% occurring only once. Germline V CDR1 and CDR2: MDHEN, SYDVKM. The CDR3 sequence is 14 residues long. Trimming cost V 7 bases and J 5 bases; bases outside gene matches: 10. The TCR originated in a woman in her 70s with active COVID-19. The sequenced material came from peripheral blood. This chain joins TRBV28 and TRBJ2-7; 8 bases are a match to TRBD1. The CDR3 DNA is TGTGCCAGCAACATCCGGGACAGGTCTCACGAGCAGTACTTC. Its protein is CASNIRDRSHEQYF.